This T cell receptor (beta chain) appears in the sequencing data of a study of blood T cell repertoires in COVID-19. Study overall: The United States, Italy and Spain provided the acute and convalescent COVID-19 samples. In each case, the material was cDNA or gDNA derived from T cells, B-cell-depleted T cells, or PBMCs.

Germline V gives CDR1 SQVTM, CDR2 ANQGSEA. This CDR3 is 14 amino acids long. Trimming at V came to 5 bases and at J to 8 bases, leaving 12 bases not matched to a gene. As processed by the authors: Amplification with reference gene primers provided the estimates of nucleated cell counts. Produced via immunoSEQ multiplex PCR; TCRdb's table is partial and in-frame only. The DNA gave D and trimming, while V, J and clone size come from that table. The table lists about 40,000 clones, just under 85% of them singletons. This receptor was obtained from a woman between 55 and 75 years old with acute or convalescent COVID-19. The J gene is TRBJ1-1, the V gene TRBV29-1, with 9 bases aligning to TRBD1. The sample taken for sequencing was peripheral blood. This chain's CDR3 is CSVRDRARAAEAFF. CDR3 sequence (DNA): TGCAGCGTTAGGGACAGGGCGCGTGCCGCCGAAGCTTTCTTT.